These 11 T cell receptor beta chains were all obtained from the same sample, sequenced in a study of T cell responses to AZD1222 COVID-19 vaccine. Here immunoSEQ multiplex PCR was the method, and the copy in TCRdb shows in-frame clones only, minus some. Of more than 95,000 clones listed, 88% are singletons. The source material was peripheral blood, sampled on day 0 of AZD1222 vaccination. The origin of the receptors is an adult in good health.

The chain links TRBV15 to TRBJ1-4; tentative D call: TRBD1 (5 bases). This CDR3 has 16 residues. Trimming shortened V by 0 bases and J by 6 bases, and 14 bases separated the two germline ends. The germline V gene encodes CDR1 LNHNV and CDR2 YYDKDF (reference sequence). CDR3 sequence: CATSREGGTGDEKLFF. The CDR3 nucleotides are TGTGCCACCAGCAGAGAGGGGGGGACCGGTGATGAAAAACTGTTTTTT.

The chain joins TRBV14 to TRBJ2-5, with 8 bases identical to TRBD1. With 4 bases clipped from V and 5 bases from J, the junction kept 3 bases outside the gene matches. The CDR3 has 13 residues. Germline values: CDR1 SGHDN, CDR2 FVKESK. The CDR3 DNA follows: TGTGCCAGCAGCCCACGGACAGGGGAGACCCAGTACTTC. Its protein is CASSPRTGETQYF.

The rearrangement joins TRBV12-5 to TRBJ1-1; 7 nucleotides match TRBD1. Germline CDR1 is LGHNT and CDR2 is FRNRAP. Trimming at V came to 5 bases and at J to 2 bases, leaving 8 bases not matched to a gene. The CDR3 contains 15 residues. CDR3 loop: CASGPGQTANTEAFF. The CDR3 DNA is TGTGCTAGTGGTCCGGGACAGACCGCAAACACTGAAGCTTTCTTT.

The CDR3 sequence: CASSGLMENIQYF. The CDR3 region has the DNA TGTGCCAGCAGTGGACTTATGGAAAACATTCAGTACTTC. The chain recombines TRBV12-3 or TRBV12-4 with TRBJ2-4, with D perhaps TRBD2 (5 bases). Trimming pared 5 bases from V and 5 bases from J, leaving 10 bases between. This CDR3 comprises 13 residues.

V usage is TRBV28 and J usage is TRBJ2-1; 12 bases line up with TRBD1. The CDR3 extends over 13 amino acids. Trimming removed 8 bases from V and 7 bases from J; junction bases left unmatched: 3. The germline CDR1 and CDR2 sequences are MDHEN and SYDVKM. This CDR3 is CASRDRGRNEQFF. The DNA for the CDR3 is TGTGCCAGCCGGGACAGGGGGCGAAATGAGCAGTTCTTC.

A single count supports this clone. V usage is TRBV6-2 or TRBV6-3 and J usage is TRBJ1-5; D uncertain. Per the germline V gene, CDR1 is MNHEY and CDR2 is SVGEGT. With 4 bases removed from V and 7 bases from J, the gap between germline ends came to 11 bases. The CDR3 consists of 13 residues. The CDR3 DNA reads TGTGCCAGCAGTTTGGAGGGCTGGCAGCCCCAGCATTTT. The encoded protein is CASSLEGWQPQHF.

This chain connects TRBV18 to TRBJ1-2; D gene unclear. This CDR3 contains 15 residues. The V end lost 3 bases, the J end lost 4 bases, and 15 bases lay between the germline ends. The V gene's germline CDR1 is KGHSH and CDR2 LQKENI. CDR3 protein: CASSPLTDVSYGYTF. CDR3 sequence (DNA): TGTGCCAGCTCACCCCTGACGGACGTAAGCTATGGCTACACCTTC.

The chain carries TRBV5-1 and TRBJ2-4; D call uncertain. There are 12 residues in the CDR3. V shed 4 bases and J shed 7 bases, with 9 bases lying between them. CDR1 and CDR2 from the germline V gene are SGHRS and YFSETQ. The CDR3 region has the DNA TGCGCCAGCAGCCTACCTGACAACATTCAGTACTTC. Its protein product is CASSLPDNIQYF.

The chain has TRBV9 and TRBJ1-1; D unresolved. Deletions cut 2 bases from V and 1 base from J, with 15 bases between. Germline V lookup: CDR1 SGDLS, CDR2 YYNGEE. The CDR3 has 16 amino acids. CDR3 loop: CASSVLMDGTNTEAFF. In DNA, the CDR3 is TGTGCCAGCAGCGTCTTGATGGACGGAACGAACACTGAAGCTTTCTTT.

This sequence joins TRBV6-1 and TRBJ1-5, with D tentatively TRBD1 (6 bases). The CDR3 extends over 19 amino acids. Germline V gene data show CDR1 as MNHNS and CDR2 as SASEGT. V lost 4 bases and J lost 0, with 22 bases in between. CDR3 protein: CASSVLGHGQSLSNQPQHF. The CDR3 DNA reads TGTGCCAGCAGTGTTCTGGGACACGGACAGAGCCTTAGCAATCAGCCCCAGCATTTT.

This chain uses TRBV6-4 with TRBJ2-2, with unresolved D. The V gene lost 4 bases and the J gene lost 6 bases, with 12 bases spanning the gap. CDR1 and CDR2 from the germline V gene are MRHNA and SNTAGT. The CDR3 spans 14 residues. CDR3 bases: TGTGCCAGCAGTGCTACTATTAGCTCCGGGGAGCTGTTTTTT. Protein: CASSATISSGELFF.